These 32 T cell receptor beta chains were all obtained from the same sample, sequenced in a study of blood T cell repertoires in COVID-19. This table comes from immunoSEQ multiplex PCR, and its TCRdb copy is limited to in-frame clones, with some not included. The table includes 200,000 to 250,000 clones, more than 75% detected once. The sample comprised peripheral blood. The receptors derive from a woman of 80 years or more with COVID-19, enrolled during active disease.

This sequence joins TRBV28 and TRBJ1-1; the match to TRBD1 covers 7 bases. The ends lost 6 bases at V and 13 bases at J; junction bases unmatched: 14. The CDR3 length is 13 residues. The V gene's germline CDR1 is MDHEN and CDR2 SYDVKM. CDR3 region: CASSPPRDRACFF. The CDR3 DNA reads as TGTGCCAGCAGCCCCCCCCGAGACAGGGCATGTTTCTTT.

The J gene is TRBJ1-1, the V gene TRBV7-6; tentative D call: TRBD1 (5 bases). The CDR3 is 13 residues long. CDR1 is SGHVS, CDR2 FNYEAQ, per germline. V gave up 0 bases and J gave up 6 bases, with 8 bases separating them. In nucleotides, the CDR3 is TGTGCCAGCAGCTTAGCGCGGGGGTCTGAAGCTTTCTTT. Translated, it gives CASSLARGSEAFF.

V and J are TRBV2 and TRBJ1-4; a possible D gene is TRBD1 (6 bases). CDR3 length: 18 amino acids. Germline lookup yields CDR1 SNHLY and CDR2 FYNNEI. V lost 7 bases and J 0 bases, leaving 21 bases between the germline ends. Written as DNA, the CDR3 is TGTGCCAGCAACTTTCCCCCAGGGGCCCCTGCAACTAATGAAAAACTGTTTTTT. Protein product: CASNFPPGAPATNEKLFF.

This sequence joins TRBV7-2 and TRBJ2-5, with a possible D match to TRBD1 (6 bases). V lost 6 bases and J 1 base, leaving 15 bases between the germline ends. Germline CDR1 is SGHTA and CDR2 is FQGNSA. The length of the CDR3 is 15 residues. In DNA, the CDR3 is TGTGCCAGCAGGCCACGTTCACAGGGCCAAGAGACCCAGTACTTC. This codes for CASRPRSQGQETQYF.

This clone was seen more than once but under ten times. This sequence joins TRBV5-1 and TRBJ1-1; unclear D gene. The CDR3 is made up of 14 amino acids. With 5 bases removed from V and 8 bases from J, the gap between germline ends came to 19 bases. Germline CDR1 and CDR2: SGHRS and YFSETQ. The CDR3 region has the DNA TGCGCCAGCAGGCCGGCAGGACTTGAAGCCGAAGCTTTCTTT. This encodes CASRPAGLEAEAFF.

The CDR3 bases are TGTGCCAGCAGGCCTTCCTTGGAGCGGGGATCCTACGAGCAGTACTTC. Amino acids: CASRPSLERGSYEQYF. The chain is built from TRBV6-6 and TRBJ2-7, with TRBD2 identical over 7 bases. Per the germline V gene, CDR1 is MNHNY and CDR2 is SVGAGI (reference sequence). The ends lost 6 bases at V and 1 base at J; junction bases unmatched: 12. The CDR3 loop spans 16 amino acids.

The chain is built from TRBV5-1 and TRBJ2-1, with unresolved D. The germline V and J ends were trimmed by 0 bases and 2 bases, with 9 bases remaining between them. CDR1 is SGHRS, CDR2 YFSETQ, per germline. CDR3 length equals 15 residues. The CDR3 DNA reads TGCGCCAGCAGCTTGGGGCCGGAGACCTACAATGAGCAGTTCTTC. This translates into CASSLGPETYNEQFF.

The CDR3 DNA reads as TGTGCCAGCATCCCCGGAGGGCGCGGGGAGCTGTTTTTT. This codes for CASIPGGRGELFF. V and J are TRBV28 and TRBJ2-2; a weak D match, TRBD2 (6 bases). CDR1 MDHEN and CDR2 SYDVKM come from the germline V gene. This CDR3 has 13 residues. Trimming pared 7 bases from V and 7 bases from J, leaving 13 bases between.

The CDR3: CATSGTTGVSEAFF. Written as DNA, the CDR3 is TGTGCCACCAGTGGAACGACAGGGGTGAGTGAAGCTTTCTTT. The chain joins TRBV24-1 to TRBJ1-1; the match to TRBD1 covers 8 bases. Per germline, CDR1 KGHDR and CDR2 SFDVKD. The CDR3 has 14 residues. With 5 bases clipped from V and 7 bases from J, the junction kept 8 bases outside the gene matches.

The V gene is TRBV5-5, the J gene TRBJ2-3; a weak D match, TRBD2 (6 bases). CDR3 length: 14 residues. Germline CDR1 SGHKS, CDR2 YYEKEE (reference sequence). The V gene lost 5 bases and the J gene lost 2 bases, with 12 bases spanning the gap. CDR3 bases: TGTGCCAGCAGTAACGGCGGGACCACAGATACGCAGTATTTT. It codes for CASSNGGTTDTQYF.

The chain has TRBV5-1 and TRBJ1-1; D is unclear. Trimming removed 4 bases from V and 0 bases from J, with 13 bases in between. This CDR3 is built from 15 residues. Germline assignment: CDR1 SGHRS and CDR2 YFSETQ. The CDR3 loop reads CASSPFGPVNTEAFF. As DNA, the CDR3 is TGCGCCAGCAGCCCGTTTGGGCCGGTGAACACTGAAGCTTTCTTT.

The chain carries TRBV27 and TRBJ1-5; 9 positions agree with TRBD1. Unmatched junction bases numbered 12, after V lost 0 bases and J lost 6 bases. The CDR3 totals 18 residues. Germline CDR1 and CDR2: MNHEY and SMNVEV (reference sequence). The CDR3 region has the DNA TGTGCCAGCAGTTTATCCGGTACGGGGGACAGGGTTTCTCAGCCCCAGCATTTT. Its protein product is CASSLSGTGDRVSQPQHF.

This chain connects TRBV9 to TRBJ2-1, with TRBD1 matching over 7 bases. V shed 0 bases, J shed 4 bases, and the junction held 1 base outside the gene matches. Germline V gene lookup returns CDR1 SGDLS and CDR2 YYNGEE. The CDR3 has 14 amino acids. The CDR3 region has the DNA TGTGCCAGCAGCGTAGAGGACAGGTACAATGAGCAGTTCTTC. Protein product: CASSVEDRYNEQFF.

The chain carries TRBV27 and TRBJ1-1; D call uncertain. The germline CDR1 and CDR2 sequences are MNHEY and SMNVEV (reference sequence). V shed 5 bases and J shed 4 bases, with 20 bases lying between them. This CDR3 spans 16 amino acids. The CDR3 here is CASSPARPTGSTEAFF. Written as DNA, the CDR3 is TGTGCCAGCAGTCCCGCCCGTCCGACTGGGTCCACTGAAGCTTTCTTT.

This clone came up once. The chain links TRBV27 to TRBJ2-5; TRBD2 might be the D (5 bases). The CDR3 extends over 16 amino acids. The germline CDR1 and CDR2 sequences are MNHEY and SMNVEV (reference sequence). V dropped 0 bases and J dropped 3 bases, with 14 bases sitting between them. Here the CDR3 reads CASSLSRGLAEETQYF. DNA for the CDR3: TGTGCCAGCAGTTTATCGCGAGGGCTTGCCGAAGAGACCCAGTACTTC.

The V gene is TRBV7-9, the J gene TRBJ2-3, with D hard to call. The germline V gene has CDR1 SEHNR and CDR2 FQNEAQ (reference sequence). V was pared by 6 bases and J by 6 bases, with 13 bases between. This CDR3 has 13 amino acids. CDR3 sequence (DNA): TGTGCCAGCAGACCTTACGGGTTCGATACGCAGTATTTT. This codes for CASRPYGFDTQYF. The variable domain in full, completed from reference TRBV7-9 and TRBJ2-3, reads DTGVSQNPRHKITKRGQNVTFRCDPISEHNRLYWYRQTLGQGPEFLTYFQNEAQLEKSRLLSDRFSAERPKGSFSTLEIQRTEQGDSAMYLCASRPYGFDTQYFGPGTRLTVL.

The chain recombines TRBV7-9 with TRBJ2-1; D not resolved. The CDR3 covers 14 residues. Germline V CDR1 and CDR2: SEHNR, FQNEAQ (reference sequence). Trimming stripped 6 bases from V and 0 bases from J, with 9 bases between. CDR3: CASSTTNSYNEQFF. CDR3 coding DNA: TGTGCCAGCAGTACTACAAACTCCTACAATGAGCAGTTCTTC.

The rearrangement links TRBV9 to TRBJ2-3, with 8 positions matching TRBD1. The CDR3 contains 14 residues. CDR1 SGDLS and CDR2 YYNGEE come from the germline V gene. Trimming removed 4 bases from V and 1 base from J; junction bases left unmatched: 2. For the CDR3, the DNA is TGTGCCAGCAGCCCGGGACAGGGCACAGATACGCAGTATTTT. Translation: CASSPGQGTDTQYF. The whole variable domain, remainder taken from reference TRBV9 and TRBJ2-3, is DSGVTQTPKHLITATGQRVTLRCSPRSGDLSVYWYQQSLDQGLQFLIQYYNGEERAKGNILERFSAQQFPDLHSELNLSSLELGDSALYFCASSPGQGTDTQYFGPGTRLTVL.

The V and J genes are TRBV19 and TRBJ1-1; tentatively, D is TRBD1 (5 bases). With 5 bases removed from V and 1 base from J, the gap between germline ends came to 14 bases. The CDR3 sequence is 15 residues long. Germline lookup yields CDR1 LNHDA and CDR2 SQIVND (reference sequence). The CDR3 DNA reads TGTGCCAGTAGTTCCTCGAGCGGGGGGAACACTGAAGCTTTCTTT. This encodes CASSSSSGGNTEAFF.

This chain connects TRBV19 to TRBJ2-4, with D hard to call. The CDR3 extends over 20 amino acids. V was trimmed by 3 bases and J by 0 bases, leaving 24 bases between them. Germline V CDR1 and CDR2: LNHDA, SQIVND (reference sequence). The CDR3 reads CASSMALNSQSILAKNIQYF. As DNA, the CDR3 is TGTGCCAGTAGTATGGCCTTAAACAGTCAGTCGATCCTAGCCAAAAACATTCAGTACTTC. The full variable domain, rest sourced from reference TRBV19 and TRBJ2-4, is DGGITQSPKYLFRKEGQNVTLSCEQNLNHDAMYWYRQDPGQGLRLIYYSQIVNDFQKGDIAEGYSVSREKKESFPLTVTSAQKNPTAFYLCASSMALNSQSILAKNIQYFGAGTRLSVL.

The sample holds one count of this clone. CDR3 sequence (DNA): TGTGCCAGCAGCGTAGGACTAGCGGGGAGGGCCAAAAACATTCAGTACTTC. It encodes CASSVGLAGRAKNIQYF. The rearrangement joins TRBV9 to TRBJ2-4, with 11 bases matching TRBD2. Looked up from germline, CDR1 is SGDLS and CDR2 is YYNGEE. Losses at the gene ends were 0 bases for V and 1 base for J; bases not matched to a gene: 3. The CDR3 extends over 17 amino acids.

This chain connects TRBV30 to TRBJ1-4; D remains ambiguous. Germline V gives CDR1 GTSNPN, CDR2 SVGIG (reference sequence). CDR3 length: 14 residues. The germline V and J ends were trimmed by 5 bases and 4 bases, with 14 bases remaining between them. CDR3: CAWQQAGVNEKLFF. CDR3 bases: TGTGCCTGGCAGCAGGCAGGCGTTAATGAAAAACTGTTTTTT.

This chain joins TRBV7-6 and TRBJ2-1, with 11 nucleotides matching TRBD2. V was clipped by 5 bases and J by 5 bases; unmatched bases: 11. The CDR3 covers 17 residues. Germline V gene lookup returns CDR1 SGHVS and CDR2 FNYEAQ. The CDR3 nucleotides are TGTGCCAGCAGCCTCGGCCTGCTAGCGGGGGGTCACAATGAGCAGTTCTTC. Protein sequence: CASSLGLLAGGHNEQFF.

The chain uses TRBV9 and TRBJ2-7; 7 bases are a match to TRBD2. Per germline, CDR1 SGDLS and CDR2 YYNGEE. Trimming removed 0 bases from V and 4 bases from J; junction bases left unmatched: 10. The CDR3 contains 16 residues. The CDR3 DNA reads as TGTGCCAGCAGCGTAGCTCCAGCTGGGGGGGGATACGAGCAGTACTTC. Translating it yields CASSVAPAGGGYEQYF.

This clone was counted once. The chain employs TRBV29-1 and TRBJ1-1, with a tentative D call TRBD1 (5 bases). The CDR3 consists of 14 residues. The germline CDR1 and CDR2 sequences are SQVTM and ANQGSEA. V was cut by 7 bases and J by 0 bases, with 15 bases left in between. CDR3 nucleotides: TGCAGCGCTGGAAGACAGATTCTGAACACTGAAGCTTTCTTT. It is translated as CSAGRQILNTEAFF.

This clone was seen only a few times. The chain combines TRBV6-5 with TRBJ1-5, with TRBD1 matching 8 bases. CDR1 is MNHEY and CDR2 is SVGAGI in the germline V gene. The junction had 8 bases not matched to a gene; V was cut back by 6 bases and J by 7 bases. This CDR3 has 14 residues. The CDR3 protein is CASRRWGQVQPQHF. Here the CDR3 DNA reads TGTGCCAGCAGGAGGTGGGGACAGGTCCAGCCCCAGCATTTT.

The rearrangement uses TRBV30 and TRBJ1-5, with D hard to call. The germline gives CDR1 GTSNPN, CDR2 SVGIG (reference sequence). There are 12 residues in the CDR3. Between the trimmed V and J ends, which lost 6 bases and 5 bases, there was a span of 11 bases. The DNA of the CDR3 is TGTGCCTGTGTCGGGGAGGATCAGCCCCAGCATTTT. Protein: CACVGEDQPQHF.

V gene TRBV30 combines with J gene TRBJ1-6; no clear D gene. CDR1 and CDR2 from the germline V gene are GTSNPN and SVGIG (reference sequence). The CDR3 covers 12 residues. V was cut by 4 bases and J by 9 bases, with 10 bases left in between. CDR3 amino acids: CAWKQQLSPLHF. For the CDR3, the DNA is TGTGCCTGGAAACAGCAGCTTTCACCCCTCCACTTT.

The CDR3 bases are TGTGCCAGCAGCCAAGTGGGGGCTGTGGACATTCAGTACTTC. Protein sequence: CASSQVGAVDIQYF. This rearrangement joins TRBV3-1 (or the pseudogene TRBV3-2) to TRBJ2-4; weak D call: TRBD1 (6 bases). Germline lookup yields CDR1 LGHDT and CDR2 YNNKEL (reference sequence). V lost 1 base, J lost 8 bases, and 12 bases lay in between. The CDR3 covers 14 residues.

The chain combines TRBV9 with TRBJ2-5; D is unclear. The germline V and J ends were trimmed by 4 bases and 5 bases, with 12 bases remaining between them. CDR1 SGDLS and CDR2 YYNGEE come from the germline V gene. The CDR3 is 13 amino acids. CDR3 in DNA: TGTGCCAGCAGCCCCCCCTCCCGGGAGACCCAGTACTTC. Translating gives CASSPPSRETQYF.

This rearrangement joins TRBV2 to TRBJ1-5; 10 bases are a match to TRBD1. The CDR3 is made up of 13 amino acids. Trimming took 6 bases from V and 11 from J; bases not matched to a gene: 7. Germline V gene sequence: CDR1 SNHLY, CDR2 FYNNEI. The CDR3 nucleotides are TGTGCCAGCAGGGGACAGGGGCATACTACCCAGCATTTT. It codes for CASRGQGHTTQHF.

The chain is built from TRBV5-1 and TRBJ1-3; D uncertain. CDR3 length: 14 amino acids. V shed 4 bases and J shed 0 bases, with 8 bases lying between them. From germline, CDR1 is SGHRS and CDR2 YFSETQ. The CDR3 here is CASSLRSSGNTIYF. The CDR3 nucleotides are TGCGCCAGCAGCCTCCGGAGCTCTGGAAACACCATATATTTT.